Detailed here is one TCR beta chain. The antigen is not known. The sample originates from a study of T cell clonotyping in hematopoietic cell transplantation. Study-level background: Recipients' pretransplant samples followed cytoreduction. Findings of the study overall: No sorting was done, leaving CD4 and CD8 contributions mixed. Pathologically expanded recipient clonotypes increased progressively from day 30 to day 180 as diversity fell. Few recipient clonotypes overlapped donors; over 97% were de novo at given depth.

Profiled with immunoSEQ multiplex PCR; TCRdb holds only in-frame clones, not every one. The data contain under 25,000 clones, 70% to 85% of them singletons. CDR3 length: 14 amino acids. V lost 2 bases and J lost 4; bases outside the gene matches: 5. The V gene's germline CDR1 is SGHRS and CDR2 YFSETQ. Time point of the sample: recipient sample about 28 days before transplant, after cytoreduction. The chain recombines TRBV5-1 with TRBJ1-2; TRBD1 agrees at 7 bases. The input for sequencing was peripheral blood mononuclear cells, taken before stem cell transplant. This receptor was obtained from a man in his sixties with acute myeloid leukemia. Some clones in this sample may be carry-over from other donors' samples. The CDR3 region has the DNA TGCGCCAGCAGCTTTCGACAGGGAATCTATGGCTACACCTTC. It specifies CASSFRQGIYGYTF.